This TCR beta chain was obtained from a study of blood T cell repertoires in COVID-19. The data were produced by immunoSEQ multiplex PCR, yet TCRdb's version contains in-frame clones alone and is incomplete. The table has 150,000 to 200,000 clones, 86% seen once. Germline lookup yields CDR1 MNHNS and CDR2 SASEGT. The CDR3 loop spans 15 amino acids. The V end lost 2 bases, the J end lost 2 bases, and 7 bases lay between the germline ends. The sample taken for sequencing was peripheral blood. The clonotype was recovered from a man between 65 and 79 years old with acute or convalescent COVID-19. The chain combines TRBV6-1 with TRBJ2-6; D call uncertain. CDR3 nucleotide sequence: TGTGCCAGCAGTGAATGGAGCGCTGGGGCCAACGTCCTGACTTTC. Translated: CASSEWSAGANVLTF.